This entry lists 24 T cell receptor beta chains sequenced from one sample in a study of cytomegalovirus exposure and HLA in healthy donors. Primers included in the PCR were 60 Vbeta and 13 Jbeta primers. Here immunoSEQ multiplex PCR was the method, and the copy in TCRdb shows in-frame clones only, minus some. The sample contains about 76,000 clones, roughly 85% of which appear only once. The source material was PBMCs. All receptors derive from a man younger than 40 in good health and CMV-seronegative.

This chain connects TRBV4-2 to TRBJ2-1; a possible D gene is TRBD2 (5 bases). Germline CDR1 and CDR2: LGHNA and YNFKEQ. V was trimmed by 4 bases and J by 1 base, leaving 17 bases between them. The CDR3 spans 17 residues. As DNA, the CDR3 is TGTGCCAGCAGCCTGGTAATAGTGGGAGTATCCTACAATGAGCAGTTCTTC. Its protein product is CASSLVIVGVSYNEQFF.

The V gene is TRBV5-1, the J gene TRBJ2-5; no clear D. The V gene's germline CDR1 is SGHRS and CDR2 YFSETQ. V was trimmed by 3 bases and J by 5 bases, leaving 17 bases between them. The CDR3 spans 15 residues. CDR3 DNA: TGCGCCAGCAGCTACAGCTTTTCCTCTGGGGAGACCCAGTACTTC. Its protein product is CASSYSFSSGETQYF. The full variable domain, with the rest looked up from reference TRBV5-1 and TRBJ2-5, is KAGVTQTPRYLIKTRGQQVTLSCSPISGHRSVSWYQQTPGQGLQFLFEYFSETQRNKGNFPGRFSGRQFSNSRSEMNVSTLELGDSALYLCASSYSFSSGETQYFGPGTRLLVL.

Only one count was recorded for this clone. This chain joins TRBV20-1 and TRBJ2-7; D is ambiguous. The germline V and J ends were trimmed by 7 bases and 1 base, with 8 bases remaining between them. The CDR3 has 11 amino acids. The germline V gene encodes CDR1 DFQATT and CDR2 SNEGSKA (reference sequence). The CDR3 DNA reads as TGCAGTGTGGCAAGTTCCTACGAGCAGTACTTC. This encodes CSVASSYEQYF.

This rearrangement joins TRBV2 to TRBJ2-7, with a possible D match to TRBD1 (5 bases). Trimming pared 10 bases from V and 2 bases from J, leaving 18 bases between. The length of the CDR3 is 14 residues. CDR1 SNHLY and CDR2 FYNNEI come from the germline V gene. CDR3: CATSSEGAAYEQYF. The CDR3 DNA follows: TGTGCCACCTCGAGTGAAGGGGCCGCCTACGAGCAGTACTTC.

The chain recombines TRBV27 with TRBJ2-3; TRBD2 agrees at 10 bases. This CDR3 region has 14 residues. Trimming cost V 4 bases and J 11 bases; bases outside gene matches: 9. Germline V gene data show CDR1 as MNHEY and CDR2 as SMNVEV (reference sequence). The CDR3 DNA sequence: TGTGCCAGCAGTTCGGGGAGCGGGAGGGCTGTGCAGTATTTT. Its translation: CASSSGSGRAVQYF.

The rearrangement links TRBV5-4 to TRBJ2-7, with TRBD2 matching over 10 bases. The ends lost 0 bases at V and 3 bases at J; junction bases unmatched: 3. CDR1 SGHNT and CDR2 YYREEE come from the germline V gene (reference sequence). The CDR3 runs to 15 residues. The CDR3 protein is CASSLEASGSYEQYF. The DNA of the CDR3 is TGTGCCAGCAGCTTGGAGGCTAGCGGGAGCTACGAGCAGTACTTC.

This chain uses TRBV18 with TRBJ2-1; D gene unclear. This CDR3 comprises 14 residues. Trimming stripped 3 bases from V and 6 bases from J, with 12 bases between. Per the germline V gene, CDR1 is KGHSH and CDR2 is LQKENI. CDR3 nucleotides: TGTGCCAGCTCACCTGACTCTTTATTCAATGAGCAGTTCTTC. Protein product: CASSPDSLFNEQFF.

This CDR3 is CATHKGAAPLTDTQYF. CDR3 in DNA: TGTGCCACCCACAAGGGGGCCGCCCCCCTCACAGATACGCAGTATTTT. The gene calls are TRBV10-3 and TRBJ2-3, with 7 bases identical to TRBD1. Looked up from germline, CDR1 is ENHRY and CDR2 is SYGVKD. The J segment lost 2 bases and the V segment lost 10 bases, leaving 15 bases of the junction unmatched. The CDR3 loop spans 16 amino acids.

The chain uses TRBV30 and TRBJ2-4; no firm D call. From germline, CDR1 is GTSNPN and CDR2 SVGIG (reference sequence). This CDR3 comprises 14 residues. V gave up 5 bases and J gave up 0 bases, with 11 bases separating them. Written as DNA, the CDR3 is TGTGCCTGGGCCAGTCTTCTAGCCAAAAACATTCAGTACTTC. Translating gives CAWASLLAKNIQYF. Filled out from reference TRBV30 and TRBJ2-4, the complete variable domain reads SQTIHQWPATLVQPVGSPLSLECTVEGTSNPNLYWYRQAAGRGLQLLFYSVGIGQISSEVPQNLSASRPQDRQFILSSKKLLLSDSGFYLCAWASLLAKNIQYFGAGTRLSVL.

The V call is TRBV4-2, the J call TRBJ2-1; 11 nucleotides agree with TRBD2. The CDR3 covers 17 residues. With V trimmed by 1 base and J by 9 bases, 11 bases remained unmatched. From germline, CDR1 is LGHNA and CDR2 YNFKEQ. In DNA, the CDR3 is TGTGCCAGCAGCCAAGGGGAGAGATCCGGGACTAGCGGTGAGCAGTTCTTC. This sequence encodes CASSQGERSGTSGEQFF.

The genes are TRBV5-1 and TRBJ2-5, with TRBD1 matching 7 bases. From germline, CDR1 is SGHRS and CDR2 YFSETQ. The CDR3 sequence is 14 residues long. V lost 2 bases to trimming and J lost 3 bases; unmatched junction nucleotides: 4. The CDR3 DNA is TGCGCCAGCAGCTTCGGGACAGTTGAAGAGACCCAGTACTTC. Translated, it gives CASSFGTVEETQYF.

The gene calls are TRBV27 and TRBJ1-2; no clear D. Germline values: CDR1 MNHEY, CDR2 SMNVEV (reference sequence). The length of the CDR3 is 17 residues. The ends were cut back, 3 bases at V and 3 bases at J, with 20 bases in the middle. CDR3: CASSFLERSPGDYGYTF. The CDR3 DNA is TGTGCCAGCAGTTTCCTCGAGAGATCCCCGGGAGACTATGGCTACACCTTC.

The CDR3 loop reads CASSKGQGKYF. CDR3 DNA sequence: TGCGCCAGCAGCAAGGGACAGGGGAAGTACTTC. This chain connects TRBV5-1 to TRBJ2-7, with 10 bases identical to TRBD1. The CDR3 contains 11 residues. Germline loops: CDR1 SGHRS, CDR2 YFSETQ. V dropped 4 bases and J dropped 11; count of bases not matched to a gene: 3.

The chain is built from TRBV7-9 and TRBJ2-7; tentatively, D is TRBD2 (5 bases). V shed 1 base and J shed 7 bases, with 17 bases lying between them. The CDR3 totals 15 residues. Germline CDR1 and CDR2: SEHNR and FQNEAQ (reference sequence). The CDR3 loop reads CASSLGQRVDTEQYF. The CDR3 nucleotides read TGTGCCAGCAGCTTAGGGCAGAGGGTAGATACAGAGCAGTACTTC.

This chain uses TRBV29-1 with TRBJ2-7; D is unclear. CDR1 and CDR2 (germline): SQVTM, ANQGSEA. The CDR3 runs 12 residues. Trimming cost V 4 bases and J 5 bases, with 12 bases left between them. In DNA, the CDR3 is TGCAGCGTTGGGCAGTTTGACAACGAGCAGTACTTC. Translated, it gives CSVGQFDNEQYF.

The table lists this clone with a count of one. At one boundary the junction diverges from the germline segment, which might be a read error. This chain connects TRBV4-1 to TRBJ1-5; D not resolved. CDR1 is MGHRA, CDR2 YSYEKL, per germline. The CDR3 totals 17 residues. CDR3 DNA sequence: TGCGCCAGCCGCCAAGCGGGAGGATGGAACCTTAATCAGCCCCAGCATTTT. Translating gives CASRQAGGWNLNQPQHF.

Comments on this clone: Other DNA sequences in this specimen translate into the identical CDR3. The J gene is TRBJ2-2, the V gene TRBV19; TRBD1 might be the D (6 bases). The CDR3 totals 14 residues. CDR1 and CDR2 (germline): LNHDA, SQIVND (reference sequence). V lost 5 bases to trimming and J lost 2 bases, with 9 bases between them. CDR3: CASSSQGNTGELFF. CDR3 sequence (DNA): TGTGCCAGTAGTTCACAGGGCAACACCGGGGAGCTGTTTTTT.

The chain uses TRBV4-3 and TRBJ2-7; 8 positions agree with TRBD1. With V trimmed by 1 base and J by 4 bases, 3 bases remained unmatched. In germline, CDR1 is LGHNA, CDR2 YSLEER. The CDR3 loop spans 14 amino acids. The DNA of the CDR3 is TGCGCCAGCAGCCAAGGGACAGGGAGGTACGAGCAGTACTTC. Protein: CASSQGTGRYEQYF.

This clone was counted a few times. This chain uses TRBV5-6 with TRBJ1-1, with a weak D call TRBD1 (6 bases). Germline V gene data show CDR1 as SGHDT and CDR2 as YYEEEE. Trimming took off 2 bases at V and 8 bases at J, with 13 bases between the two ends. CDR3 length equals 13 residues. CDR3 region: CASSFQGQSEAFF. CDR3 bases: TGTGCCAGCAGCTTCCAAGGACAGTCGGAAGCTTTCTTT.

The chain couples TRBV18 to TRBJ1-4; TRBD1 agrees at 8 bases. CDR1 and CDR2 (germline): KGHSH, LQKENI. Trimming cost V 3 bases and J 3 bases; bases outside gene matches: 0. This CDR3 contains 14 residues. This chain's CDR3 is CASSPGQANEKLFF. CDR3 coding DNA: TGTGCCAGCTCACCGGGACAGGCTAATGAAAAACTGTTTTTT. The variable domain in full, with the rest retrieved from reference TRBV18 and TRBJ1-4, is NAGVMQNPRHLVRRRGQEARLRCSPMKGHSHVYWYRQLPEEGLKFMVYLQKENIIDESGMPKERFSAEFPKEGPSILRIQQVVRGDSAAYFCASSPGQANEKLFFGSGTQLSVL.

CDR3 region: CASSQDVRGGVNTIYF. CDR3 nucleotide sequence: TGCGCCAGCAGCCAAGATGTTAGGGGGGGGGTAAACACCATATATTTT. The V call is TRBV4-1, the J call TRBJ1-3; tentative D call: TRBD1 (6 bases). V was shortened by 0 bases and J by 6 bases, with 15 bases between the two germline ends. Germline lookup yields CDR1 MGHRA and CDR2 YSYEKL. This CDR3 is built from 16 residues.

The count of this clone is one. CDR3 amino acids: CASSSFRQGAEAFF. The CDR3 bases are TGTGCCAGCAGTTCCTTTAGACAGGGGGCTGAAGCTTTCTTT. V is TRBV27 and J is TRBJ1-1; 9 bases line up with TRBD1. Germline CDR1 is MNHEY and CDR2 is SMNVEV (reference sequence). J gave up 6 bases and V 4 bases, and 6 bases lay outside the gene matches. The CDR3 contains 14 residues.

This clone showed up just once. The gene calls are TRBV28 and TRBJ1-2; no firm D call. The V end was cut by 1 base, the J end by 7 bases, with 10 bases between. CDR3 length: 13 amino acids. Per germline, CDR1 MDHEN and CDR2 SYDVKM. CDR3 bases: TGTGCCAGCAGTTTATCCCCTACTTTTGGCTACACCTTC. Protein product: CASSLSPTFGYTF.

The CDR3 DNA sequence: TGTGCCCTGAGGGGGACGAACACTGAAGCTTTCTTT. Protein: CALRGTNTEAFF. This sequence joins TRBV30 and TRBJ1-1; a possible D gene is TRBD1 (6 bases). Germline values: CDR1 GTSNPN, CDR2 SVGIG (reference sequence). The CDR3 is made up of 12 amino acids. V gave up 8 bases and J gave up 1 base, with 11 bases separating them.